These 15 T cell receptor beta chains originate from one sample sequenced in a study of beta chain features in type 1 diabetes. Expressed TCRB transcripts were sequenced because the entire RNA isolate underwent reverse transcription. Profiling relied on immunoSEQ multiplex PCR, and the TCRdb table lists in-frame clones only, not all of them. Among about 180,000 clones listed, approximately 13% were seen once. The specimen sequenced was central memory CD4+ T cells from blood. All receptors come from a young woman in good health.

This clone was counted only a few times. The CDR3 loop reads CASRPPGHTGANVLTF. CDR3 sequence (DNA): TGTGCCAGCCGACCCCCTGGACATACTGGGGCCAACGTCCTGACTTTC. The chain carries TRBV7-2 and TRBJ2-6, with D possibly matching TRBD1 (5 bases). The CDR3 loop spans 16 amino acids. Germline V gives CDR1 SGHTA, CDR2 FQGNSA. Deletions cut 8 bases from V and 2 bases from J, with 16 bases between.

This clone was seen a few times. The chain employs TRBV7-9 and TRBJ2-1; the match to TRBD2 covers 12 bases. Germline CDR1 and CDR2: SEHNR and FQNEAQ (reference sequence). The V and J ends lost 1 base and 7 bases, in that order; junction bases with no gene match: 5. The CDR3 length is 16 residues. In DNA, the CDR3 is TGTGCCAGCAGCTTAGGTCTAGCGGGAGGGCGGAATGAGCAGTTCTTC. This encodes CASSLGLAGGRNEQFF.

This clone was seen a few times. The chain links TRBV4-1 to TRBJ1-5, with D hard to call. CDR1 MGHRA and CDR2 YSYEKL come from the germline V gene. V lost 1 base to trimming and J lost 5 bases, with 9 bases between them. This CDR3 has 14 amino acids. The CDR3 DNA reads TGCGCCAGCAGCCAAGTTTCGGGTTATCAGCCCCAGCATTTT. It encodes CASSQVSGYQPQHF.

This sequence joins TRBV29-1 and TRBJ1-2; 9 nucleotides match TRBD1. Trimming removed 7 bases from V and 6 bases from J; junction bases left unmatched: 6. The CDR3 is made up of 12 amino acids. Germline-derived CDR1 and CDR2 are SQVTM and ANQGSEA. The CDR3: CSGADRGNGYTF. The CDR3 region has the DNA TGCAGCGGGGCGGACAGGGGAAATGGCTACACCTTC.

This clone was counted between two and nine times. The chain couples TRBV6-5 to TRBJ1-1; D is uncertain. CDR1 and CDR2 from the germline V gene are MNHEY and SVGAGI. The CDR3 length is 12 residues. Trimming took 5 bases from V and 10 from J, leaving 14 bases between them. CDR3 amino acids: CASSGRRVRAFF. CDR3 sequence (DNA): TGTGCCAGCAGTGGCCGGCGGGTGCGAGCTTTCTTT.

This clone came up many times. The chain carries TRBV30 and TRBJ1-4; D call uncertain. The CDR3 sequence is 14 residues long. The germline V gene encodes CDR1 GTSNPN and CDR2 SVGIG (reference sequence). With 4 bases removed from V and 5 bases from J, the gap between germline ends came to 14 bases. CDR3 DNA sequence: TGTGCCTGGACCCCTTTAAAGCTCAATGAAAAACTGTTTTTT. Its translation is CAWTPLKLNEKLFF. The full variable domain, in which reference TRBV30 and TRBJ1-4 provide the parts outside the CDR3, is SQTIHQWPATLVQPVGSPLSLECTVEGTSNPNLYWYRQAAGRGLQLLFYSVGIGQISSEVPQNLSASRPQDRQFILSSKKLLLSDSGFYLCAWTPLKLNEKLFFGSGTQLSVL.

This clone has more than one count but fewer than ten. The chain is built from TRBV19 and TRBJ2-5; D is unclear. The V gene's germline CDR1 is LNHDA and CDR2 SQIVND (reference sequence). The V gene lost 1 base and the J gene lost 3 bases, with 9 bases spanning the gap. This CDR3 region has 14 residues. DNA for the CDR3: TGTGCCAGTAGTATAGCGGGTGTTGAAGAGACCCAGTACTTC. Protein product: CASSIAGVEETQYF.

This clone was picked up one time. The V call is TRBV7-2, the J call TRBJ2-5, with 11 positions matching TRBD2. This CDR3 has 15 residues. Losses at the gene ends were 5 bases for V and 4 bases for J; bases not matched to a gene: 6. CDR1 and CDR2 (germline): SGHTA, FQGNSA. CDR3 DNA sequence: TGTGCCAGCAGCCGCATTAGCGGGAGGGCAGAGACCCAGTACTTC. Protein sequence: CASSRISGRAETQYF.

In this sample, this clone turned up a few times. The chain carries TRBV19 and TRBJ2-5; D is unclear. The germline gives CDR1 LNHDA, CDR2 SQIVND (reference sequence). The CDR3 spans 13 residues. V lost 5 bases to trimming and J lost 2 bases, with 9 bases between them. The CDR3 protein is CASSSGSQETQYF. In DNA, the CDR3 is TGTGCCAGTAGTTCCGGGTCTCAAGAGACCCAGTACTTC. The entire variable domain, with the rest obtained from reference TRBV19 and TRBJ2-5, is as follows: DGGITQSPKYLFRKEGQNVTLSCEQNLNHDAMYWYRQDPGQGLRLIYYSQIVNDFQKGDIAEGYSVSREKKESFPLTVTSAQKNPTAFYLCASSSGSQETQYFGPGTRLLVL.

V and J are TRBV10-2 and TRBJ1-5, with 7 bases aligning to TRBD1. With 6 bases clipped from V and 3 bases from J, the junction kept 8 bases outside the gene matches. CDR3 size: 15 residues. Germline CDR1 and CDR2: WSHSY and SAAADI. The DNA of the CDR3 is TGCGCCAGCAGCAAGACAGGGCTTTCCAATCAGCCCCAGCATTTT. Translated: CASSKTGLSNQPQHF.

The chain uses TRBV18 and TRBJ2-6, with D possibly being TRBD1 (5 bases). Germline V lookup: CDR1 KGHSH, CDR2 LQKENI. The CDR3 runs 15 residues. V shed 6 bases and J shed 2 bases, with 11 bases lying between them. CDR3 sequence (DNA): TGTGCCAGCTCGTCCCAGGGAACTGGGGCCAACGTCCTGACTTTC. Protein: CASSSQGTGANVLTF.

This clone has a handful of counts. The chain has TRBV29-1 and TRBJ2-7; TRBD2 matches at 8 bases. V shed 4 bases, J shed 1 base, and the junction held 3 bases outside the gene matches. The CDR3 loop spans 13 amino acids. Germline V CDR1 and CDR2: SQVTM, ANQGSEA. For the CDR3, the DNA is TGCAGCGTTGTCGGGGGGGTATCCTACGAGCAGTACTTC. It codes for CSVVGGVSYEQYF.

This clone has more than one count but fewer than ten. The chain joins TRBV7-3 to TRBJ2-5; 8 bases match TRBD1. This CDR3 contains 15 residues. Germline CDR1 SGHTA, CDR2 FQGTGA. V gave up 4 bases and J gave up 5 bases; unmatched junction bases: 9. The CDR3 sequence is CASSSGQGVTETQYF. CDR3 bases: TGTGCCAGCAGCTCAGGACAGGGTGTAACTGAGACCCAGTACTTC.

This clone was seen a few times. The chain combines TRBV5-1 with TRBJ2-5, with 7 bases matching TRBD2. This CDR3 is 14 amino acids long. V was pared by 2 bases and J by 2 bases, with 3 bases of the junction left unmatched. The germline V gene encodes CDR1 SGHRS and CDR2 YFSETQ. CDR3 residues: CASSLGLEQETQYF. In DNA, the CDR3 is TGCGCCAGCAGCTTAGGACTAGAACAAGAGACCCAGTACTTC.

This clone was observed many times. The chain carries TRBV19 and TRBJ1-2; tentatively, D is TRBD1 (6 bases). V was pared by 7 bases and J by 0 bases, with 12 bases between. The germline gives CDR1 LNHDA, CDR2 SQIVND (reference sequence). CDR3 size: 14 residues. CDR3 sequence: CASTGQPANYGYTF. CDR3 sequence (DNA): TGTGCCAGTACCGGACAGCCAGCTAACTATGGCTACACCTTC.